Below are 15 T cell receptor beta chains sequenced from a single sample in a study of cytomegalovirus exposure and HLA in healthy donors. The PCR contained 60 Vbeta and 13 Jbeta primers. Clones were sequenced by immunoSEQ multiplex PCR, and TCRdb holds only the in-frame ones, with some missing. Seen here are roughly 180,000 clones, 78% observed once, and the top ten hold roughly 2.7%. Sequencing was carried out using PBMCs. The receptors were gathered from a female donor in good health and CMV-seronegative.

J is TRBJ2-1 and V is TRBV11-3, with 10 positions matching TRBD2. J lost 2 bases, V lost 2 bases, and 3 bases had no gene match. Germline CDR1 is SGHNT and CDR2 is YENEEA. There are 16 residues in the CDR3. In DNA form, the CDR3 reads TGTGCCAGCAGCTTAAGCGGGGGGGCCCCCTACAATGAGCAGTTCTTC. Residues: CASSLSGGAPYNEQFF.

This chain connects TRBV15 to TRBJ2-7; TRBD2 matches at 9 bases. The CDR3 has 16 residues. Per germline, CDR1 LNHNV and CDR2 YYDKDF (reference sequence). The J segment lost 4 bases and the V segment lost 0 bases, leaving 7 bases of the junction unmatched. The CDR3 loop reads CATSREGAGGGYEQYF. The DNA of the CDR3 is TGTGCCACCAGCAGAGAGGGAGCGGGAGGTGGTTACGAGCAGTACTTC. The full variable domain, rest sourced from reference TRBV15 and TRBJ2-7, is DAMVIQNPRYQVTQFGKPVTLSCSQTLNHNVMYWYQQKSSQAPKLLFHYYDKDFNNEADTPDNFQSRRPNTSFCFLDIRSPGLGDTAMYLCATSREGAGGGYEQYFGPGTRLTVT.

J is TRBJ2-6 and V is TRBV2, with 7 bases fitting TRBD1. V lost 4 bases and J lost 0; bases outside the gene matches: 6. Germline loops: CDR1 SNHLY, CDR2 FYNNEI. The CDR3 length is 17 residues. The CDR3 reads CASSGYDRASGANVLTF. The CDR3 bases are TGTGCCAGCAGTGGGTACGACAGGGCCTCTGGGGCCAACGTCCTGACTTTC.

CDR3 in DNA: TGTGCCAGTAGTATTGGGAGGGGCGAGACCCAGTACTTC. It codes for CASSIGRGETQYF. The chain couples TRBV19 to TRBJ2-5; 7 bases fit TRBD2. Trimming at V came to 3 bases and at J to 5 bases, leaving 3 bases not matched to a gene. The CDR3 sequence is 13 residues long. CDR1 and CDR2 from the germline V gene are LNHDA and SQIVND (reference sequence).

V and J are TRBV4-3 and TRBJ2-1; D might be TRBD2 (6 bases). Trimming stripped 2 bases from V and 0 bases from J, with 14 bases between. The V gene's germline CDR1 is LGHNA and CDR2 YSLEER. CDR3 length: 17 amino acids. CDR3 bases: TGCGCCAGCAGCCAAACTGCCGGGACTGACTCCTACAATGAGCAGTTCTTC. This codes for CASSQTAGTDSYNEQFF.

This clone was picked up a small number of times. The CDR3 DNA sequence: TGTGCCAGCAGTTTAATTCCCACTAGCGGGAAAGGCGAGCAGTACTTC. Protein sequence: CASSLIPTSGKGEQYF. The chain employs TRBV28 and TRBJ2-7; 10 positions agree with TRBD2. CDR3 length: 16 residues. CDR1 is MDHEN, CDR2 SYDVKM, per germline. Losses at the gene ends were 2 bases for V and 6 bases for J; bases not matched to a gene: 10.

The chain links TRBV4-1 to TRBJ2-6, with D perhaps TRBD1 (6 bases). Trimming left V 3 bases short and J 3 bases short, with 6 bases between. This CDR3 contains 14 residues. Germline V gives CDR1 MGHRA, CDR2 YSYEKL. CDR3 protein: CASSHRGGANVLTF. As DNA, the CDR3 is TGCGCCAGCAGCCACAGGGGTGGGGCCAACGTCCTGACTTTC.

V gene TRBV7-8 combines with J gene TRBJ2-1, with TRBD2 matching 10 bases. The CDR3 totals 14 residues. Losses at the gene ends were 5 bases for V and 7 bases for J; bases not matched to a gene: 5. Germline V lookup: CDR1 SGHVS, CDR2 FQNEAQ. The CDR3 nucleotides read TGTGCCAGCAGCCCAGCGGGAGGGTGGAATGAGCAGTTCTTC. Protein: CASSPAGGWNEQFF.

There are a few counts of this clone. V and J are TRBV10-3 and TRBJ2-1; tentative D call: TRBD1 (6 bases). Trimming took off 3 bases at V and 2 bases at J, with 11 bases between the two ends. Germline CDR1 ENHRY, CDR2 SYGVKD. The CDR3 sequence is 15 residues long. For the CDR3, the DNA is TGTGCCATCAGTGATGGGCAGGGGCCCTACAATGAGCAGTTCTTC. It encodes CAISDGQGPYNEQFF.

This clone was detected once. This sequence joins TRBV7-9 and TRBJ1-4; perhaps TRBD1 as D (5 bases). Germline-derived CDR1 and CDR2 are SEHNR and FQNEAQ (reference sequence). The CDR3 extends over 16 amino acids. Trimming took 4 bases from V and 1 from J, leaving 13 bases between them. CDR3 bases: TGTGCCAGCAGCTCGAGAGGACATATAACTAATGAAAAACTGTTTTTT. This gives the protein CASSSRGHITNEKLFF.

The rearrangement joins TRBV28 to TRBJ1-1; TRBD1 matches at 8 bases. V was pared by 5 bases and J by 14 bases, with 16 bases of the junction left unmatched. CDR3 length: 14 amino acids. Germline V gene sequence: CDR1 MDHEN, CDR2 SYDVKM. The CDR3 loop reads CASSPGRDRTLGFF. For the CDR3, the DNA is TGTGCCAGCAGTCCGGGCCGGGACAGGACTTTGGGATTCTTT. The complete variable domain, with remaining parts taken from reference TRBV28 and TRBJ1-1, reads DVKVTQSSRYLVKRTGEKVFLECVQDMDHENMFWYRQDPGLGLRLIYFSYDVKMKEKGDIPEGYSVSREKKERFSLILESASTNQTSMYLCASSPGRDRTLGFFGQGTRLTVV.

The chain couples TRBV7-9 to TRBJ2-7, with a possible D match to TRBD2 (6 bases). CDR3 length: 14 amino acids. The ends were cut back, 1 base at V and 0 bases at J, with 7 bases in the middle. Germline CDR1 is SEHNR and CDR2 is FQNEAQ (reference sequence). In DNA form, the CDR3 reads TGTGCCAGCAGCTTAGGGAGGGGCTCCTACGAGCAGTACTTC. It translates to CASSLGRGSYEQYF.

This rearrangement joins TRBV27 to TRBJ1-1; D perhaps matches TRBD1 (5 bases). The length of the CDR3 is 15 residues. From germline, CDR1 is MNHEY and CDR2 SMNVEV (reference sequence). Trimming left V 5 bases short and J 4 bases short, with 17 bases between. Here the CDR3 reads CASSPGGRGSTEAFF. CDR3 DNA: TGTGCCAGCAGTCCCGGGGGTAGGGGATCCACTGAAGCTTTCTTT.

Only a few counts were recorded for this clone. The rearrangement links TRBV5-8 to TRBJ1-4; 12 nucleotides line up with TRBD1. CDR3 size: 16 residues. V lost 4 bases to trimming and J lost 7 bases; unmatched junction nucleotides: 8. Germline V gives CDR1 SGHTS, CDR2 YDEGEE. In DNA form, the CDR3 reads TGTGCCAGCAGCCCCGGGACAGGGGGCGGCGGTGAAAAACTGTTTTTT. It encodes CASSPGTGGGGEKLFF.

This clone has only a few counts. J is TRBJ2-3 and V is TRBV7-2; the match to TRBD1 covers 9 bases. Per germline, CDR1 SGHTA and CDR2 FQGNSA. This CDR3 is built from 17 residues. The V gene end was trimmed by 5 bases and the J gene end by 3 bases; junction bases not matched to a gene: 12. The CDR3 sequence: CASSPGQQGAFTDTQYF. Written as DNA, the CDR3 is TGTGCCAGCAGCCCGGGCCAACAGGGGGCATTTACAGATACGCAGTATTTT.